One and the same sample provided the 15 T cell receptor beta chains below, sequenced in a study of Tregs in tolerant kidney transplant recipients (dated by TCRdb to the late 2010s). The sample's time point label, in plain terms: 6 months after combined kidney and bone marrow transplant. The transplants used related donors with nonmyeloablative bone marrow transplantation, and mixed chimerism in the human trials was transient. The protocol used for the library was the immunoSEQ multiplex PCR assay. This immuneACCESS table, as held by TCRdb, lists in-frame sequences with V and J called but not all clones. Of the missing ones, under half trace to an unresolved V gene in checked studies; the others have no known cause. The sample has 14,000 or so clones on record. The ten top clones hold about 26% of the sample. The source was CD8+ T cells from blood (PBMCs), collected 6 months after the transplant. The receptors derive from a human patient who received a combined kidney and bone marrow transplant. Donor T cells from the graft may be present among the T cells after a transplant.

On this clone itself: Sequencing ends 3 residues short of the CDR3 end; the germline J gene provides the rest. This chain connects TRBV10-3 to TRBJ2-1, with 12 bases identical to TRBD2. This CDR3 contains 16 residues. Germline CDR1 is ENHRY and CDR2 is SYGVKD. The V segment lost 3 bases and the J segment 2 bases; nucleotides outside the gene matches: 2. The CDR3 DNA, read in part, is TGTGCCATCAGTGACCTAGCGGGAGGGACCTACAATGAG. Protein: CAISDLAGGTYNE. The full-length CDR3 reads as CAISDLAGGTYNEQFF.

Notes on this clone: The CDR3 extends 3 residues past the end of the read, so its final part is completed from the germline J gene. V usage is TRBV19 and J usage is TRBJ2-7, with TRBD1 as a possible D gene (6 bases). V dropped 3 bases and J dropped 2 bases, with 8 bases sitting between them. Germline V lookup: CDR1 LNHDA, CDR2 SQIVND (reference sequence). This CDR3 comprises 13 residues. CDR3 DNA (partial): TGTGCCAGTAGTATTAGGGACACCTACGAG. Protein product: CASSIRDTYE. The complete CDR3 protein is CASSIRDTYEQYF.

Details on this clone: The read ends 3 residues before the CDR3 terminus; that terminus is restored from the germline J gene. The genes are TRBV20-1 and TRBJ2-1; TRBD2 matches at 13 bases. The CDR3 is 16 residues long. The V segment lost 6 bases and the J segment 4 bases; nucleotides outside the gene matches: 9. CDR1 and CDR2 (germline): DFQATT, SNEGSKA (reference sequence). The CDR3 protein is CSAHPWTSGGYNEQFF. The DNA read from the CDR3 is TGCAGTGCACACCCCTGGACTAGCGGGGGTTACAATGAG.

CDR3 region: CASSLMASGSYDYTF. The sequenced part of the CDR3 DNA is TGTGCCAGCAGCTTAATGGCTAGCGGGAGCTACGAC. The chain joins TRBV7-9 to TRBJ1-2; D not resolved. The read ends 3 residues before the CDR3 terminus; that terminus is restored from the germline J gene. The CDR3 is made up of 15 amino acids. Germline V gives CDR1 SEHNR, CDR2 FQNEAQ (reference sequence).

Remarks on this clone: The read ends 3 residues early relative to the CDR3; the germline J gene fills the gap. The rearrangement joins TRBV11-2 to TRBJ2-7; D is perhaps TRBD1 or TRBD2 (5 bases each). CDR3 length: 14 residues. V lost 6 bases to trimming and J lost 0 bases, with 12 bases between them. Germline assignment: CDR1 SGHAT and CDR2 FQNNGV. Incomplete CDR3 DNA: TGTGCCAGCAGAGTAGCAGGGAGCTCCTACGAG. It translates to CASRVAGSSYE. The CDR3 as a whole reads CASRVAGSSYEQYF.

Regarding this clone: The read is 3 residues too short to cover the CDR3 end, so that end is filled in from the germline J gene. The V and J genes are TRBV2 and TRBJ2-2, with 9 bases aligning to TRBD2. This CDR3 contains 15 residues. Germline CDR1 and CDR2: SNHLY and FYNNEI. V gave up 1 base and J gave up 8 bases; unmatched junction bases: 5. CDR3 protein: CASSEGSGSSGELFF. The part of the CDR3 DNA that was read is TGTGCCAGCAGTGAAGGTAGCGGGAGTTCTGGGGAG.

To note about this clone: The read ends 3 residues shy of where the CDR3 ends; the end is completed using the germline J gene. The rearrangement links TRBV2 to TRBJ1-1, with TRBD1 matching over 9 bases. From germline, CDR1 is SNHLY and CDR2 FYNNEI. The CDR3 spans 14 residues. V was clipped by 8 bases and J by 2 bases; unmatched bases: 6. The CDR3 is CASLVTGGNTEAFF. The sequenced part of the CDR3 DNA is TGTGCCAGCCTTGTCACAGGGGGCAACACTGAA.

The CDR3: CASSLGAVYEQYF. CDR3 DNA (partial): TGTGCCAGCAGCTTAGGGGCAGTTTACGAG. The chain links TRBV11-2 to TRBJ2-7; the D is unclear. The read halts 3 residues ahead of the CDR3 end, with the missing end drawn from the germline J gene. This CDR3 is 13 amino acids long. Germline V gives CDR1 SGHAT, CDR2 FQNNGV. Trimming stripped 1 base from V and 4 bases from J, with 8 bases between.

Note on this clone: Read data end 3 residues before the CDR3 end; the end is taken from the germline J gene. V is TRBV7-7 and J is TRBJ2-1; TRBD2 matches at 11 bases. Germline values: CDR1 SSHAT, CDR2 FNYEAQ (reference sequence). Trimming removed 5 bases from V and 6 bases from J; junction bases left unmatched: 6. The CDR3 contains 15 residues. CDR3 DNA (partial): TGTGCCAGCAGCCTCGGGACTAGCGGAGCCAATGAG. It specifies CASSLGTSGANE. The full-length CDR3 reads as CASSLGTSGANEQFF.

Concerning this clone itself: The read is 3 residues too short to cover the CDR3 end, so that end is filled in from the germline J gene. The chain recombines TRBV5-1 with TRBJ2-3; TRBD1 agrees at 9 bases. The ends lost 0 bases at V and 2 bases at J; junction bases unmatched: 7. The CDR3 sequence is 17 residues long. Germline CDR1 and CDR2: SGHRS and YFSETQ. The CDR3 protein is CASSLVPGTGFTDTQYF. CDR3 bases read: TGCGCCAGCAGCTTGGTCCCCGGGACAGGGTTCACAGATACG.

Points on this clone: The CDR3 end lies 3 residues beyond the end of the read and is filled in from the germline J gene. J is TRBJ2-7 and V is TRBV5-1; D is ambiguous. V lost 2 bases and J lost 1, with 7 bases in between. Germline V gene data show CDR1 as SGHRS and CDR2 as YFSETQ. This CDR3 is 13 amino acids long. CDR3 region: CASSFPGSYEQYF. CDR3 bases read: TGCGCCAGCAGCTTCCCAGGATCCTACGAG.

For this clone: With the read ending 3 residues before the CDR3 end, the germline J gene is used to fill in that end. V is TRBV5-1 and J is TRBJ1-3, with 9 bases fitting TRBD1. CDR3 length: 19 residues. V trimming: 0 bases; J trimming: 5 bases; junction bases outside the gene matches: 15. From germline, CDR1 is SGHRS and CDR2 YFSETQ. CDR3 DNA (partial): TGCGCCAGCAGCTTGGAAGGAACCGGGGGACAGGGTAATAGAAACACC. As protein: CASSLEGTGGQGNRNT. The whole CDR3 protein reads CASSLEGTGGQGNRNTIYF.

In regard to this clone: The CDR3 end is not reached by the read, which stops 3 residues before it; the germline J gene fills it in. The chain carries TRBV7-9 and TRBJ1-2, with TRBD1 identical over 7 bases. J was trimmed by 4 bases and V by 7 bases; bases with no gene match: 12. The germline V gene has CDR1 SEHNR and CDR2 FQNEAQ (reference sequence). This CDR3 contains 15 residues. CDR3 bases read: TGTGCCAGCATGAAACAGGGGCAGCAGGGCTATGGC. As protein: CASMKQGQQGYG. The whole CDR3 protein reads CASMKQGQQGYGYTF.

In regard to this clone: The read stops 3 residues short of the end of the CDR3; the missing end is completed from the germline J gene. The chain couples TRBV7-9 to TRBJ2-1, with 9 bases that match TRBD2. This CDR3 has 14 amino acids. CDR1 is SEHNR, CDR2 FQNEAQ, per germline (reference sequence). J was trimmed by 8 bases and V by 1 base; bases with no gene match: 3. The CDR3 bases that were read are TGTGCCAGCAGCTTAGGCGGGAGGGCCCATGAG. This gives the protein CASSLGGRAHE. The entire CDR3 is CASSLGGRAHEQFF.

As regards this clone: The missing CDR3 end, 3 residues past where the read stops, is filled in from the germline J gene. The genes are TRBV7-9 and TRBJ1-1; D is unresolved. Germline lookup yields CDR1 SEHNR and CDR2 FQNEAQ (reference sequence). The V gene lost 5 bases and the J gene lost 4 bases, with 8 bases spanning the gap. This CDR3 comprises 12 residues. The CDR3 DNA, read in part, is TGTGCCAGCAGCCCCACTCCCACTGAA. Translating it yields CASSPTPTE. The CDR3, in full, reads CASSPTPTEAFF.